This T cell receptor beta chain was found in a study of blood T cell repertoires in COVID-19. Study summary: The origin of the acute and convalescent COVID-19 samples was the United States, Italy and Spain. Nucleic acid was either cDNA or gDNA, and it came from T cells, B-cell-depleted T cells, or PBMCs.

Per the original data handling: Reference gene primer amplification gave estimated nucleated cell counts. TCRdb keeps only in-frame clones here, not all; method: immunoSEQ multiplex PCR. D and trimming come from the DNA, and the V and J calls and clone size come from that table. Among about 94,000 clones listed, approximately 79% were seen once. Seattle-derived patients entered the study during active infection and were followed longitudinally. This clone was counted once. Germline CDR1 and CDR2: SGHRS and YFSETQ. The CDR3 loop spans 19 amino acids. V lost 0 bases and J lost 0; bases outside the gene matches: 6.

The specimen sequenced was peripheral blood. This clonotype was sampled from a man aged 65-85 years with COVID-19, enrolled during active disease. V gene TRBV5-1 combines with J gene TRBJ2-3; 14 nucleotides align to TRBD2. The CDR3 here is CASSLARTSGRSSTDTQYF. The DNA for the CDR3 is TGCGCCAGCAGCTTGGCGCGGACTAGCGGGAGGTCTAGCACAGATACGCAGTATTTT.